The present entry profiles one TCR beta chain with its context. Its antigen is unknown. This CDR3 is 14 amino acids long. J lost 7 bases, V lost 0 bases, and 7 bases had no gene match. The germline CDR1 and CDR2 sequences are SGHDT and YYEEEE. In the naive CD8 group, cells lacked CD45RO and were positively selected for CCR7, so terminally differentiated effector memory CD45RA+ cells were left out. The data stem from a study of shared clonotypes between healthy human individuals. For the study at large: Every donor yielded three CD4 naive, three CD4 memory, two CD8 naive and one CD8 memory plate.

Study observations and caveats: An anticipated effect of sequencing depth on clonotype sharing among donors was recognized. Sorted-subset sequencing was shown by rarefaction to be incomplete despite large depth. Naive subsets generally exceeded memory subsets in estimated richness.

The assay was immunoSEQ multiplex PCR, and TCRdb's table has in-frame clones only and misses some. The table has hundreds of thousands of clones, 95% to 98% seen once. This chain links TRBV5-6 with TRBJ2-7; 7 bases are a match to TRBD1. The sample comprised naive CD8+ T cells sorted from blood. This sequence was found in a man aged 25 to 45 in good health. The CDR3 DNA is TGTGCCAGCAGCTTGGTTGAGGGGGCTGGGGAGCAGTACTTC. Translating gives CASSLVEGAGEQYF.